The T cell receptor (beta chain) described here comes from a study of STAT3 mutations in large granular lymphocyte leukemia (dated by TCRdb to the late 2010s). About the investigation overall: Roughly half of the T-LGLL patients who were sequenced longitudinally carried canonical activating STAT3 mutations. Patients with T-cell large granular lymphocyte leukemia underwent serial deep sequencing of TCRbeta CDR3 and STAT3 to reconstruct clonal hierarchy and dynamics. From an initial cohort of approximately 200 LGL patients, 15 to 20 representative T-LGLL cases were chosen for longitudinal sequencing of TCRbeta and STAT3. More than half of T-LGLL patients received one or more immunosuppressive therapy regimens, with hematologic response in less than 50% of those treated. Each patient was sequenced at an average of about 3.6 time points, ranging from 2 to 8 samplings. A couple of patients with natural killer LGL leukemia were also sequenced longitudinally as controls within the study.

V and J are trimmed by 6 bases and 1 base, and the gene matches miss 4 bases of the junction. CDR1 and CDR2 were assigned from the germline V gene (reference sequence) as LNHDA and SQIVND. Counted from cysteine to phenylalanine, this CDR3 has 14 amino acids. Only the CDR3 DNA is retained, 42 bases long and in frame from the first base. The paper's findings and limits, for the study overall: Several patients had a dominant TCR clone burden greater than the STAT3 mutant burden, which suggests that the STAT3 mutation arose secondarily within a clone that had already expanded. Every T-LGLL patient showed at least one immunodominant TCRbeta clonotype, and about half showed multiple immunodominant subclonotypes. Linking therapy response to changes in TCR clonal burden was complicated by variable intervals between samplings and by differing treatment regimens. Because no samples were available when a clone first appeared, clonal expansion was inferred from samplings taken at other points. Because codominant clonotypes persisted in some patients, a small but highly pathogenic clone may have been missed. TCR clonotype switching after therapy was seen in about 30% of the 18 patients, with all newly emerging clones being STAT3 wild type.

About this clone: What antigen it recognizes has not been identified. Per-nucleotide qualities are absent, and no much larger clonotype sits a single base away.

The same DNA, extracted from blood mononuclear cells, served for both TCR sequencing and STAT3 sequencing. TCRbeta libraries were sequenced on an Illumina MiSeq, averaging around 38,000 productive templates per sample. The immunoSEQ assay, which uses multiplex PCR amplification, was used to generate TCRbeta CDR3 libraries. Per the original workflow: Following a previously defined approach, repertoire diversity was calculated, and values close to 0 point to extremely monoclonal samples. This is the immuneACCESS table as TCRdb keeps it, with only in-frame sequences that have V and J called. A part of the clones is gone; compared with another copy, unresolved V genes explain less than half, and the rest is unexplained. D and trimming were read from the DNA, whereas the V and J calls and clone size are those reported in that table. The sample table contains about 13,000 clones; only one count was recorded for just over 85% of them. 9% to 15% of the sample lies in the top ten.

The V gene is TRBV19 and the J gene is TRBJ1-1; TRBD1 fits 8 bases in the junction. This clonotype originated in a human donor with T large granular lymphocyte leukemia. Some clones in this sample may be carry-over from other donors' samples. Source material: PBMCs. The CDR3 protein is CASSIGQGNTEAFF. The DNA sequence follows: TGTGCCAGTAGCATCGGACAGGGGAACACTGAAGCTTTCTTT.